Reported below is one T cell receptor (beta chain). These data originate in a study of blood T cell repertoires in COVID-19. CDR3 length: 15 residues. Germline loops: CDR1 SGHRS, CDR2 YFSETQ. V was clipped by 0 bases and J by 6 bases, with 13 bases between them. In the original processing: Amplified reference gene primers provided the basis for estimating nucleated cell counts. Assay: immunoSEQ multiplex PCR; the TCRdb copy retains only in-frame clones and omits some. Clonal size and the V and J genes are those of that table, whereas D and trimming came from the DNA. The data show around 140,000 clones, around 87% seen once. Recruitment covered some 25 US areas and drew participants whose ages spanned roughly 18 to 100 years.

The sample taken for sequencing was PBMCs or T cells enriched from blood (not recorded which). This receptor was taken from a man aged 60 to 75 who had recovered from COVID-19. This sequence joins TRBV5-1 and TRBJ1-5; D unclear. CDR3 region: CASSLEGMAGQPQHF. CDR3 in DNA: TGCGCCAGCAGCTTGGAAGGGATGGCGGGTCAGCCCCAGCATTTT.